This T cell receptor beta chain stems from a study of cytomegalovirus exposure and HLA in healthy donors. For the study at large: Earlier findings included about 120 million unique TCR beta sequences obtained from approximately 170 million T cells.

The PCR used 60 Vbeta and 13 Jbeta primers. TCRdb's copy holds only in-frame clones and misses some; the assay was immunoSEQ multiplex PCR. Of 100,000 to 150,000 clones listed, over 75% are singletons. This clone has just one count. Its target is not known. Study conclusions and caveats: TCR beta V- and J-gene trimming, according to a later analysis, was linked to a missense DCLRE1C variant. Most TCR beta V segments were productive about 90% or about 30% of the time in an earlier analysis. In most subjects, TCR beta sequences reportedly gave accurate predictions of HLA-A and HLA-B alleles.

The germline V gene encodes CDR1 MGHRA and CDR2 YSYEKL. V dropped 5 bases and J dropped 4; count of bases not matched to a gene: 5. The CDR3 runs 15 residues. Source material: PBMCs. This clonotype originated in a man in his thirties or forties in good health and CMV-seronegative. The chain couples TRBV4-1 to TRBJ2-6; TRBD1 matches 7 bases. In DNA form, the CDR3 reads TGCGCCAGCAGCTTACCGGGACAGGGGGCCAACGTCCTGACTTTC. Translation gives CASSLPGQGANVLTF.